The sequence of this T cell receptor (beta chain) was determined in a study of control samples from healthy donors and cancer patients. V dropped 3 bases and J dropped 2 bases, with 11 bases sitting between them. Germline-derived CDR1 and CDR2 are SNHLY and FYNNEI. The CDR3 is 15 amino acids. Produced via immunoSEQ multiplex PCR; TCRdb's table is partial and in-frame only. Here the sample spans over 150,000 clones, about nine tenths being singletons. This receptor was obtained from a woman in her thirties or forties in good health. The gene calls are TRBV2 and TRBJ2-1, with D possibly TRBD2 on 6 matching bases. Specimen: blood. As DNA, the CDR3 is TGTGCCAGCAGTGATGTAGCGGTTACCTACAATGAGCAGTTCTTC. It translates to CASSDVAVTYNEQFF.